This is a list of T cell receptor beta chains from one sample in a study of ipilimumab plus nivolumab after autologous stem cell transplantation. Using immunoSEQ multiplex PCR, the repertoire was profiled, and TCRdb retains in-frame clones only, with some absent. The sample contains 20,000 to 25,000 clones, roughly 74% of which appear only once. The material sequenced was PBMCs, taken in a trial of ipilimumab plus nivolumab as post-transplant consolidation. These receptors were taken from a male donor with diffuse large B-cell lymphoma. Both conserved end residues are trimmed from each CDR3. The D gene is left open where the match is weak.

v_call d_call cdr3_aa
TRBV5-6 NA ASSQYYEQY
TRBV18 TRBD2 ASSPPGLAGADEQF
TRBV5-4 NA ASSLSGGSTYEQY
TRBV7-2 TRBD2 ASSLGASGSPYEQY
TRBV6-1 NA ASTRDRDYGYT
TRBV19 TRBD1 ASSSTGGEYGYT
TRBV7-8 NA ASSLGGFGNTIY
TRBV7-7 TRBD2 ASSPKIAGGFPTSTDTQY
TRBV5-1 NA ATQSDPGGETQY
TRBV9 NA ASSAIRGGEQY
TRBV15 NA ATSVRDILDEQY
TRBV6-6 TRBD1 ASSYRTGPGELF
TRBV11-3 NA ASSFSGVGTQY
TRBV7-9 TRBD2 ASSPPRRESLYEQY
TRBV5-1 NA ASSRGQQGDTQY
TRBV2 NA ATGLGYEQY
TRBV4-2 NA ASAGSATNEKLF
TRBV28 TRBD1 ASSLGTGGVGTQY
TRBV7-9 TRBD2 ASSPPGLAGTDTQY
TRBV7-3 TRBD2 ASSLGTNSYNEQF
TRBV19 TRBD1 ATRGLRGGQPQH
TRBV29-1 TRBD1 SVNIAGGTYEQY
TRBV5-1 TRBD1 ASSSTGASTDTQY
TRBV16 TRBD2 ASSQSDLTSEGTDTQY
TRBV30 NA AWGGPTPEQY
TRBV6-5 NA ASSYRRTDSGNTIY
TRBV4-1 NA ASSQQDPISPNSPLH
TRBV2 TRBD2 ASNWGGDTDTQY
TRBV11-3 NA ASSPSVPEKLF
TRBV7-2 NA ASSTGLLNTGELF
TRBV10-3 NA AISEPGINQPQH
TRBV7-6 NA ASSSSRGGFFEKLF
TRBV5-6 TRBD2 ASSLPGRAYEQY
TRBV7-9 NA ASSRGTAEPQH
TRBV28 NA ASRIQGGSYEQY
TRBV27 TRBD1 ASRGTGYYNEQF
TRBV14 NA ASSQFARPLH
TRBV10-3 TRBD1 AISESKARTGYGYT
TRBV5-1 TRBD1 ASSFLTGEETQY
TRBV2 TRBD1 ARGTGTYNSPLH
TRBV2 NA ASSEAGSGGYT
TRBV19 TRBD1 ASSTGQVYGYT
TRBV2 NA ASSQFQNTEAF
TRBV18 NA ASSPPAQETQY
TRBV10-1 NA ASSEQARDEQF
TRBV7-9 NA ASNPQGTGNTIY
TRBV14 NA ASSASTGIHYGYT
TRBV5-4 TRBD1 ASSGGQGRDEQY
TRBV7-8 TRBD1 ASSQGTGVGNTIY
TRBV19 NA ASSTPGGGLQPQH
TRBV20-1 NA SARNQETQY
TRBV5-1 TRBD1 ASTLGQGGPDTQY